This T cell receptor (beta chain) was identified in a study of cytomegalovirus exposure and HLA in healthy donors. Notes on the study in general: The only immune exposure information that was available was CMV serostatus. TCR beta V- and J-gene trimming, according to a later analysis, was linked to a missense DCLRE1C variant.

A few counts support this clone. Antigen unknown. 13 Jbeta primers and 60 Vbeta primers were used for the PCR. Clones were sequenced by immunoSEQ multiplex PCR, and TCRdb holds only the in-frame ones, with some missing. The repertoire holds over 110,000 clones, with around 83% as singletons. This clonotype was sampled from a male donor in good health and CMV-seropositive. Sequenced input: PBMCs.

DNA of the CDR3: TGTGCCAGCAGCTTAGCCGGGCCCGGGCAGGGGGACTCCGAGCAGTACTTC. Translated: CASSLAGPGQGDSEQYF. The chain is built from TRBV11-3 and TRBJ2-7; tentative D call: TRBD1 (7 bases). The CDR3 spans 17 residues. Trimming removed 1 base from V and 6 bases from J, with 22 bases in between. Germline values: CDR1 SGHNT, CDR2 YENEEA. Looking up the rest from reference TRBV11-3 and TRBJ2-7 gives the full variable domain: EAGVVQSPRYKIIEKKQPVAFWCNPISGHNTLYWYLQNLGQGPELLIRYENEEAVDDSQLPKDRFSAERLKGVDSTLKIQPAELGDSAVYLCASSLAGPGQGDSEQYFGPGTRLTVT.